What follows are 11 T cell receptor beta chains derived from one specimen sequenced in a study of T cell responses to AZD1222 COVID-19 vaccine. Data came from immunoSEQ multiplex PCR; TCRdb stores just in-frame clones and leaves some out. Counted here are some 120,000 clones, about 89% occurring once; the ten biggest clones make up 11%. Sequenced here: peripheral blood, sampled on day 0 of MenACWY control vaccination. These receptors were collected from an adult in good health.

The CDR3: CASTPRRGAQFF. CDR3 nucleotides: TGTGCCAGCACCCCCCGACGAGGGGCGCAGTTCTTC. The chain combines TRBV7-2 with TRBJ2-1; D may correspond to TRBD1 or TRBD2 (5 bases each). The V gene's germline CDR1 is SGHTA and CDR2 FQGNSA. This CDR3 contains 12 residues. Trimming removed 7 bases at V and 12 bases at J, with 16 bases between.

This clone was recorded once. This sequence joins TRBV6-5 and TRBJ2-3; D uncertain. Trimming took off 2 bases at V and 4 bases at J, with 10 bases between the two ends. The CDR3 spans 14 residues. The germline V gene has CDR1 MNHEY and CDR2 SVGAGI. CDR3 nucleotides: TGTGCCAGCAGTTACAGCGAGCTTTCAGATACGCAGTATTTT. It codes for CASSYSELSDTQYF.

This sequence joins TRBV7-9 and TRBJ1-4; D is undetermined. CDR1 is SEHNR, CDR2 FQNEAQ, per germline (reference sequence). V was cut by 7 bases and J by 11 bases, with 14 bases left in between. CDR3 length: 12 residues. The CDR3 nucleotides read TGTGCCAGCACCATAGAAGGGTCGAAACTGTTTTTT. This codes for CASTIEGSKLFF.

The V call is TRBV2, the J call TRBJ2-1, with TRBD2 matching 13 bases. The CDR3 is made up of 20 amino acids. Per the germline V gene, CDR1 is SNHLY and CDR2 is FYNNEI. The V segment lost 3 bases and the J segment 6 bases; nucleotides outside the gene matches: 17. CDR3 region: CASSDPRGAGTSGVSNEQFF. CDR3 nucleotides: TGTGCCAGCAGTGACCCCCGGGGGGCCGGGACTAGCGGGGTTTCCAATGAGCAGTTCTTC.

This sequence joins TRBV9 and TRBJ2-1, with 9 bases identical to TRBD2. Trimming at V came to 2 bases and at J to 9 bases, leaving 12 bases not matched to a gene. Per the germline V gene, CDR1 is SGDLS and CDR2 is YYNGEE. The CDR3 consists of 16 residues. CDR3 region: CASSVSGSYRASEQFF. The CDR3 DNA sequence: TGTGCCAGCAGCGTTAGCGGGAGCTACCGAGCGAGTGAGCAGTTCTTC.

V is TRBV20-1 and J is TRBJ2-4; the D gene is possibly TRBD2 (5 bases). The CDR3 consists of 14 residues. The ends were cut back, 3 bases at V and 1 base at J, with 10 bases in the middle. CDR1 and CDR2 (germline): DFQATT, SNEGSKA (reference sequence). The CDR3 is CSASMEVAKNIQYF. CDR3 bases: TGCAGTGCTAGTATGGAGGTCGCCAAAAACATTCAGTACTTC.

The J gene is TRBJ2-7, the V gene TRBV6-5; TRBD1 might be the D (6 bases). This CDR3 has 12 amino acids. Per the germline V gene, CDR1 is MNHEY and CDR2 is SVGAGI. The V end was cut by 5 bases, the J end by 5 bases, with 10 bases between. This chain's CDR3 is CASSRGTNEQYF. The CDR3 bases are TGTGCCAGCAGTCGAGGGACAAACGAGCAGTACTTC.

The chain uses TRBV19 and TRBJ1-5, with TRBD1 matching over 7 bases. CDR1 LNHDA and CDR2 SQIVND come from the germline V gene (reference sequence). V was pared by 5 bases and J by 4 bases, with 8 bases of the junction left unmatched. CDR3 length: 15 amino acids. The CDR3 region has the DNA TGTGCCAGTAGTCCCAGACAGGGTCCGAATCAGCCCCAGCATTTT. Translation gives CASSPRQGPNQPQHF.

The chain links TRBV2 to TRBJ1-6, with TRBD1 matching 8 bases. Germline CDR1 reads SNHLY; CDR2 reads FYNNEI. After removal of 6 bases from V and 5 bases from J, the junction contained 6 bases not matched to a gene. CDR3 size: 15 residues. The DNA for the CDR3 is TGTGCCAGCAGAGAGACAGGGGCTAATAATTCACCCCTCCACTTT. This gives the protein CASRETGANNSPLHF.

The J gene is TRBJ2-3, the V gene TRBV5-4; D possibly corresponds to TRBD1 (5 bases). V was shortened by 0 bases and J by 6 bases, with 8 bases between the two germline ends. Germline V lookup: CDR1 SGHNT, CDR2 YYREEE (reference sequence). This CDR3 is 13 amino acids long. Here the CDR3 reads CASSLVGVDTQYF. Written as DNA, the CDR3 is TGTGCCAGCAGCTTGGTAGGGGTGGATACGCAGTATTTT.

This chain joins TRBV11-3 and TRBJ2-7; no firm D call. Trimming pared 2 bases from V and 2 bases from J, leaving 10 bases between. CDR1 is SGHNT, CDR2 YENEEA, per germline. This CDR3 comprises 14 residues. CDR3 in DNA: TGTGCCAGCAGCTTACTTCCGGGCCCCTACGAGCAGTACTTC. Amino acid sequence: CASSLLPGPYEQYF.